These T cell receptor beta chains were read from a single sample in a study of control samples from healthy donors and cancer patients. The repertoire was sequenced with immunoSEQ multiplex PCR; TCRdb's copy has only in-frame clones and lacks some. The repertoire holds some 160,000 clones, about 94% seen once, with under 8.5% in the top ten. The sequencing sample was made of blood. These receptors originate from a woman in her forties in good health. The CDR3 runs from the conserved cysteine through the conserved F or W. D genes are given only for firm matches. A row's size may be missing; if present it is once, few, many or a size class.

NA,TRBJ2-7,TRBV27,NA,TGTGCCAGCAGCCCCCGGGACACGTCCTACGAGCAGTACTTC,CASSPRDTSYEQYF
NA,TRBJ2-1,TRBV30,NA,TGTGCCTGGAGTGCCCCCCCCGGTGAGCAGTTCTTC,CAWSAPPGEQFF
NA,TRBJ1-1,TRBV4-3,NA,TGCGCCAGCAGCCACGGGTGGACTGAAGCTTTCTTT,CASSHGWTEAFF
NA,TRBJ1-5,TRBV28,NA,TGTGCCACCCAGGGCAGCTTCGGAAGCAATCAGCCCCAGCATTTT,CATQGSFGSNQPQHF
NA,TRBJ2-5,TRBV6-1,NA,TGTGCCAGCAGTGAAACCCATACGTACCAAGAGACCCAGTACTTC,CASSETHTYQETQYF
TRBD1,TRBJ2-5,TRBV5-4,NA,TGTGCCAGCAGCCCTAACCCCGGACAGGGACGGGAGACCCAGTACTTC,CASSPNPGQGRETQYF
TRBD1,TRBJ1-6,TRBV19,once,TGTGCCAGTAGTGCAAATCAGGGGGCAGGTTCACCCCTCCACTTT,CASSANQGAGSPLHF
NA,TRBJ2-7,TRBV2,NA,TGTGCCAGCAGTGAACCCGGGACGGGGAACTACGAGCAGTACTTC,CASSEPGTGNYEQYF
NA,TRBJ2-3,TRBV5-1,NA,TGCGCCAGCAGAGCGGAAAGCACAGATACGCAGTATTTT,CASRAESTDTQYF
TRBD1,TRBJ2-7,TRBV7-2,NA,TGTGCCAGCAGCTTGGCCGGGACAGGGATCGGCGAGCAGTACTTC,CASSLAGTGIGEQYF
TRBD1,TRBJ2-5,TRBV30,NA,TGTGCCTGCACAGGGGGCTTTGAGACCCAGTACTTC,CACTGGFETQYF
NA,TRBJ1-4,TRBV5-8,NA,TGTGCCAGCAGCGGGAGACAACGAGTAATGACAAAACTGTTTTTT,CASSGRQRVMTKLFF
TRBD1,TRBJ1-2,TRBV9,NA,TGTGCCAGCAGCGTAAGGGACAGGGATCCGGGTGGCTACACCTTC,CASSVRDRDPGGYTF
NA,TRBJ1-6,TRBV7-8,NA,TGTGCCAGCAGCTTCGGAAATTCACCCCTCCACTTT,CASSFGNSPLHF
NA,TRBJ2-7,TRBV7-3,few,TGTGCCAGCAGCTTTACCTCGGACAGCTACGAGCAGTACTTC,CASSFTSDSYEQYF
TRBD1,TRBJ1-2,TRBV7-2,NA,TGTGCCAGCAGCCAAGACAGGGGAGAGGGCTATGGCTACACCTTC,CASSQDRGEGYGYTF
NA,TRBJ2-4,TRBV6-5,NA,TGTGCCAGCAGGGCCACCTCAGCCAAAAACATTCAGTACTTC,CASRATSAKNIQYF
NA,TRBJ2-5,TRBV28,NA,TGTGCCAGCAGATCCGGGACTCTGTACCAAGAGACCCAGTACTTC,CASRSGTLYQETQYF
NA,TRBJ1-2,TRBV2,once,TGTGCCAGCAGTGTCCGGACAAGTATCCATGGCTACACCTTC,CASSVRTSIHGYTF
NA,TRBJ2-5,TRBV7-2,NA,TGTGCCAGCAGCTTAGTTAGGGAGACCCAGTACTTC,CASSLVRETQYF
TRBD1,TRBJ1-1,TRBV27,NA,TGTGCCAGCAGTTTCTCAGGACAGGGGGCAGCTTTCTTT,CASSFSGQGAAFF
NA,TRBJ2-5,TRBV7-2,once,TGTGCCAGCAGCTTGAAAGAGACCCAGTACTTC,CASSLKETQYF
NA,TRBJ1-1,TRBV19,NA,TGTGCCAGTAAAATTCAAGGCAACACTGAAGCTTTCTTT,CASKIQGNTEAFF
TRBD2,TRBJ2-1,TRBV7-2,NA,TGTGCCAGCAGCTCCTCCATTGGTAGCGGGAGGGACGGTGAGCAGTTCTTC,CASSSSIGSGRDGEQFF
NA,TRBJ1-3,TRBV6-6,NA,TGTGCCAGCTGGGGGAACACCATATATTTT,CASWGNTIYF
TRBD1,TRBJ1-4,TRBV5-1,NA,TGCGCCAGCAGCTTGGCTATTGGCAGGGGGGATGAAAAACTGTTTTTT,CASSLAIGRGDEKLFF
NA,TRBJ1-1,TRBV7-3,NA,TGTGCCAGCAGCTTAATGGGGCTAGACAGTGAAGCTTTCTTT,CASSLMGLDSEAFF
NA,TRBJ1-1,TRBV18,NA,TGTGCCAGCTCAGAGGACCTGAACACTGAAGCTTTCTTT,CASSEDLNTEAFF
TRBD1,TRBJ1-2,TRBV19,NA,TGTGCCAGTAGCGTAAGGGACAGGGGCGGATATGGCTACACCTTC,CASSVRDRGGYGYTF
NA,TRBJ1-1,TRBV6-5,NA,TGTGCCAGCAGGGACGGATTCACTGAAGCTTTCTTT,CASRDGFTEAFF
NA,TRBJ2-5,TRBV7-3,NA,TGTGCCAGCAGCTTATCAGGGGCACTATGGAGAGAGACCCAGTACTTC,CASSLSGALWRETQYF
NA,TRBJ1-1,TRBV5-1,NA,TGCGCCAGCAGATTGAATCCCCCTGGCGAAGCTTTCTTT,CASRLNPPGEAFF
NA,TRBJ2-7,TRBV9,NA,TGTGCCAGCAGCGTAGGCCCGGAGACTCGGGGTGCTAACGAGCAGTACTTC,CASSVGPETRGANEQYF
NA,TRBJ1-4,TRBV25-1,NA,TGTGCCAGCAGTGAGCTCTCCTCGGCTAATGAAAAACTGTTTTTT,CASSELSSANEKLFF
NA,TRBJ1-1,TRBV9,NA,TGTGCCAGCAGCGTAGGAGGGGAAAGCACTGAAGCTTTCTTT,CASSVGGESTEAFF
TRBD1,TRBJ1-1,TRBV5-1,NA,TGCGCCAGCAGCTTGGGGACAGGGGGCTCTATAAGGAACACTGAAGCTTTCTTT,CASSLGTGGSIRNTEAFF
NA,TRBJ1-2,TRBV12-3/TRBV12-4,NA,TGTGCCAGCAGTTTTCGAGGGGACTATGGCTACACCTTC,CASSFRGDYGYTF
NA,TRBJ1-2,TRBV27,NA,TGTGCCAGCAAAGGATCCTATGGCTACACCTTC,CASKGSYGYTF
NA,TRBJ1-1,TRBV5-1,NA,TGCGCCAGCAGCTTGGGGTTGAGAGGGGCGATGAACACTGAAGCTTTCTTT,CASSLGLRGAMNTEAFF
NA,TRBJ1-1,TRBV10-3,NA,TGTGCCATCAGTGAGGGAAACACTGAAGCTTTCTTT,CAISEGNTEAFF
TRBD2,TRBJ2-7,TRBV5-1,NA,TGCGCCAGCAGCTTGACTCTAGCGGGAGGGAACTCCTACGAGCAGTACTTC,CASSLTLAGGNSYEQYF
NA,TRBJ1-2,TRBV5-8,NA,TGTGCCAGCAGCTTGGGCCTTAGGACCAATTATGGCTACACCTTC,CASSLGLRTNYGYTF
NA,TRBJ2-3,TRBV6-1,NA,TGTGCCAGCAGTGAAGTGGGGGTACCAGATACGCAGTATTTT,CASSEVGVPDTQYF
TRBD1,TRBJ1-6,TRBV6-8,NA,TGTGCCAGCAGTACAGGGGGGGGTAATTCACCCCTCCACTTT,CASSTGGGNSPLHF
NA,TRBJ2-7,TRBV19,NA,TGTGCCAGTAGTATTTCGCGGTCCATCCCATACGAGCAGTACTTC,CASSISRSIPYEQYF
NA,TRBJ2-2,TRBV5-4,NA,TGTGCCAGCAGCTTGTCGACGAACACCGGGGAGCTGTTTTTT,CASSLSTNTGELFF
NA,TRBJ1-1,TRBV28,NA,TGTGCCAGTTTGGGGGGCGCGGCCAACACTGAAGCTTTCTTT,CASLGGAANTEAFF
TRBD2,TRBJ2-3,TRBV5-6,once,TGTGCCAGCAGCTTGCCTCTAGCGGGGTCCCCAGATACGCAGTATTTT,CASSLPLAGSPDTQYF
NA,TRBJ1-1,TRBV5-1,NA,TGCGCCAGCAGCTTAAAGTCTCCTCTTACGGGACCGACCACTGAAGCTTTCTTT,CASSLKSPLTGPTTEAFF
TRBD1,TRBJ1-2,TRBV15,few,TGTGCCACCAGCAAAGACAGGGGGTTGGTCTATGGCTACACCTTC,CATSKDRGLVYGYTF
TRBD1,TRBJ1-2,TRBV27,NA,TGTGCCAGCAGTCAGACAGGGGGCCGAGGTGGCTACACCTTC,CASSQTGGRGGYTF
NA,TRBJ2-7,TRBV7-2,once,TGTGCCAGCAGCTTAGCCACAGGAAGGAACTACGAGCAGTACTTC,CASSLATGRNYEQYF
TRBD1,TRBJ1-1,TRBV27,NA,TGTGCCAGCAGGCAAATAGGGGGACAGACCCTGGGAACTGAAGCTTTCTTT,CASRQIGGQTLGTEAFF